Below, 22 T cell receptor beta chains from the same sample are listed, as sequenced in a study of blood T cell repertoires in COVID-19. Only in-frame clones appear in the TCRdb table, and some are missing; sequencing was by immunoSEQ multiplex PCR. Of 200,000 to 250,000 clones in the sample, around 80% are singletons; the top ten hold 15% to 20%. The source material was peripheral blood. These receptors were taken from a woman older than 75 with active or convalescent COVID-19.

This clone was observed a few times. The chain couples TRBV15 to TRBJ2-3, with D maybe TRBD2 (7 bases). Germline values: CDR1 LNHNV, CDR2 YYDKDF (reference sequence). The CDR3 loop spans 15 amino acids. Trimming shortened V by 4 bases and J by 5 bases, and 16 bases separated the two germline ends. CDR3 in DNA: TGTGCCACCAGCACAGTGGGGGGGCCAGGAGATACGCAGTATTTT. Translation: CATSTVGGPGDTQYF.

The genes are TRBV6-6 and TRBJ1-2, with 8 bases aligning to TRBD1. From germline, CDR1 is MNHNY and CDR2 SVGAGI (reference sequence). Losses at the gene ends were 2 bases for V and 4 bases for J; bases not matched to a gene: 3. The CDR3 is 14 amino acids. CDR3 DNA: TGTGCCAGCAGTTACGGCGGACAGGGCTATGGCTACACCTTC. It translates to CASSYGGQGYGYTF.

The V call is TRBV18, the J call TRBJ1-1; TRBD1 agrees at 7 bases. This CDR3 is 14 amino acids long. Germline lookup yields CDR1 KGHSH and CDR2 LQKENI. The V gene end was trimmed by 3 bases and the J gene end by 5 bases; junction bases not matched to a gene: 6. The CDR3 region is CASSPSQGLTEAFF. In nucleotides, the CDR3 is TGTGCCAGCTCACCCTCACAGGGGTTAACTGAAGCTTTCTTT.

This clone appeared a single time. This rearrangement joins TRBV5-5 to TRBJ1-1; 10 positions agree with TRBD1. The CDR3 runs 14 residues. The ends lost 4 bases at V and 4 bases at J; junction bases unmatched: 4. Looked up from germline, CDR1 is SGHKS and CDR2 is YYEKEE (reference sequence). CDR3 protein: CASSVTGGVTEAFF. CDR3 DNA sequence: TGTGCCAGCAGCGTGACAGGGGGCGTCACTGAAGCTTTCTTT.

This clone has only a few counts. In DNA, the CDR3 is TGTGCCAGCAGTGAAGTTGGTAGGACAGGGACTGGCTACACCTTC. It yields the protein CASSEVGRTGTGYTF. This chain uses TRBV6-1 with TRBJ1-2, with 8 bases aligning to TRBD1. Germline values: CDR1 MNHNS, CDR2 SASEGT. This CDR3 comprises 15 residues. V trimming: 1 base; J trimming: 7 bases; junction bases outside the gene matches: 8.

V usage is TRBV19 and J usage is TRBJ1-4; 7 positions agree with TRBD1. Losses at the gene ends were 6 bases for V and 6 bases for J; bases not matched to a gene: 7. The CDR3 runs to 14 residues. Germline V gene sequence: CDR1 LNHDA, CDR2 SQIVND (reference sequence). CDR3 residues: CASRDNRGHEKLFF. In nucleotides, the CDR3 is TGTGCCAGTAGGGACAACAGGGGTCATGAAAAACTGTTTTTT.

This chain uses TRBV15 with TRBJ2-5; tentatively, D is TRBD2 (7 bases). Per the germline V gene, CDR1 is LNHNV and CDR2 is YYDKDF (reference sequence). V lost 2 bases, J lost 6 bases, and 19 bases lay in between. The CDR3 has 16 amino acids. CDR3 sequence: CATSRQGTAGGQTQYF. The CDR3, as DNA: TGTGCCACCAGCAGACAAGGGACTGCCGGGGGGCAGACCCAGTACTTC.

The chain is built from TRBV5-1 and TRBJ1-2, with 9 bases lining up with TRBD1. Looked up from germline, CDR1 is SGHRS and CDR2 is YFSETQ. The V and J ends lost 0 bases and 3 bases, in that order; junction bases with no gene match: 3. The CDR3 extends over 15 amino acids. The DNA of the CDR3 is TGCGCCAGCAGCTTGGCCGGGACAGGGCACTATGGCTACACCTTC. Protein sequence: CASSLAGTGHYGYTF.

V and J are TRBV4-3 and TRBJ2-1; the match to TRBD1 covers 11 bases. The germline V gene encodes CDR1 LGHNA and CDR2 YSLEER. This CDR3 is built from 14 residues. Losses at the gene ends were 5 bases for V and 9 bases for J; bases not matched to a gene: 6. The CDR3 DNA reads TGCGCCAGCAGCTTATGGACAGGGGGCAGTGAGCAGTTCTTC. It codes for CASSLWTGGSEQFF.

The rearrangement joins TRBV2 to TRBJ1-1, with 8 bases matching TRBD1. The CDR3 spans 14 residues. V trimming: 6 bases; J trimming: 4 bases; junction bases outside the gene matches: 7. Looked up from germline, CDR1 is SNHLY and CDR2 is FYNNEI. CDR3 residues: CASSSYRGATEAFF. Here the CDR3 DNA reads TGTGCCAGCAGCTCTTACAGGGGGGCCACTGAAGCTTTCTTT.

CDR3 in DNA: TGTGCCAGCAGCCCGGGACTAGCGGACAAAAACATTCAGTACTTC. This sequence encodes CASSPGLADKNIQYF. This chain connects TRBV5-6 to TRBJ2-4; TRBD2 aligns across 11 bases. The CDR3 runs to 15 residues. Germline V gives CDR1 SGHDT, CDR2 YYEEEE. V shed 4 bases and J 3 bases; nucleotides not matched to a gene: 3.

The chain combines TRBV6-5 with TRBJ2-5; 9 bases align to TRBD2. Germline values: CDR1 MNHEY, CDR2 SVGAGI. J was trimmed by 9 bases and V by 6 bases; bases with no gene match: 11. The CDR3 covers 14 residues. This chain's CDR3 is CASRSSGVPEAQYF. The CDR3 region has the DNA TGTGCCAGCAGATCTAGCGGGGTCCCGGAGGCCCAGTACTTC.

CDR3: CSVGVGNTIYF. CDR3 DNA: TGCAGCGTTGGAGTTGGAAACACCATATATTTT. This chain connects TRBV29-1 to TRBJ1-3; D not certain. This CDR3 comprises 11 residues. Looked up from germline, CDR1 is SQVTM and CDR2 is ANQGSEA. The germline V and J ends were trimmed by 4 bases and 3 bases, with 4 bases remaining between them.

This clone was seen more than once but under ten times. The CDR3 protein is CASSYGYVWTSGSSYEQYF. The CDR3 region has the DNA TGTGCCAGCAGTTACGGATATGTCTGGACTAGCGGGTCCTCCTACGAGCAGTACTTC. The chain carries TRBV6-2 or TRBV6-3 and TRBJ2-7, with 11 bases that match TRBD2. CDR3 length equals 19 residues. Germline CDR1 reads MNHEY; CDR2 reads SVGEGT. J lost 0 bases, V lost 2 bases, and 12 bases had no gene match.

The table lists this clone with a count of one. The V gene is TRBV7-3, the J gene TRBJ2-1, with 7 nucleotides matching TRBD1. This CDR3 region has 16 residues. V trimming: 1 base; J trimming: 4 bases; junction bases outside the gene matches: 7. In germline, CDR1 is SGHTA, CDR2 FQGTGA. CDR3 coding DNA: TGTGCCAGCAGCTTAAACCCGGGACAGATATACAATGAGCAGTTCTTC. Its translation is CASSLNPGQIYNEQFF.

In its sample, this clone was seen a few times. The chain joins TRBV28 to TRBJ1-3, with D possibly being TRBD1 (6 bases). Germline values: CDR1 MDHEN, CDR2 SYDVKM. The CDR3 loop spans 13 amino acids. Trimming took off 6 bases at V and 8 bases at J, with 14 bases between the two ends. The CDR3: CASSPGDRDTIYF. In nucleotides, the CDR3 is TGTGCCAGCAGCCCAGGGGATCGGGACACCATATATTTT.

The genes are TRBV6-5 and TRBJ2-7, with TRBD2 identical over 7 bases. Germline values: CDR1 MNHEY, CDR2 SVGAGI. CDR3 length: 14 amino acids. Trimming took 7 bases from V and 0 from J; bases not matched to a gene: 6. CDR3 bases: TGTGCCAGCATCGACCTAGCGGACTCCTACGAGCAGTACTTC. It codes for CASIDLADSYEQYF.

CDR3 nucleotide sequence: TGTGCCAGTAGGCGGTCCGCTTGGGGGGCCAACGTCCTGACTTTC. The encoded protein is CASRRSAWGANVLTF. The rearrangement joins TRBV19 to TRBJ2-6; D gene uncertain. The CDR3 covers 15 residues. CDR1 and CDR2 (germline): LNHDA, SQIVND (reference sequence). Trimming removed 6 bases at V and 4 bases at J, with 13 bases between.

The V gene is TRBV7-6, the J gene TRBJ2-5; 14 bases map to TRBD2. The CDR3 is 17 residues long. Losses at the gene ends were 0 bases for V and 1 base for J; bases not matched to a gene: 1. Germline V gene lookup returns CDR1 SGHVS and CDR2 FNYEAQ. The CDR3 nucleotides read TGTGCCAGCAGCTTAGCGGGGACTAGCGGGGGCCAAGAGACCCAGTACTTC. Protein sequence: CASSLAGTSGGQETQYF.

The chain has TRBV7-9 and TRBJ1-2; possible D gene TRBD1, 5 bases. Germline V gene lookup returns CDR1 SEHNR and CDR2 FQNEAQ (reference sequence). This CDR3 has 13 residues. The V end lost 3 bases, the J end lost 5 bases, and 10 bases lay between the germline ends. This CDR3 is CASSFGGKYGYTF. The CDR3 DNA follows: TGTGCCAGCAGCTTTGGGGGGAAATATGGCTACACCTTC.

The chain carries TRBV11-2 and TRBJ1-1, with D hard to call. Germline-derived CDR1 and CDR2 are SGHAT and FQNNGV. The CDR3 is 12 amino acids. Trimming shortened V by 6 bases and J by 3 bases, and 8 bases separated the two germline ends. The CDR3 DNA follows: TGTGCCAGCAGTATCGACTACACTGAAGCTTTCTTT. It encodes CASSIDYTEAFF.

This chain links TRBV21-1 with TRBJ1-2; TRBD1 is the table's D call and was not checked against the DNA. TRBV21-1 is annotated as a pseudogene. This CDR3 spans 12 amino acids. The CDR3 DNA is TGTGCCAGCAGCAAAGGAAAAGGGGACAAGGACTTC. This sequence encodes CASSKGKGDKDF.